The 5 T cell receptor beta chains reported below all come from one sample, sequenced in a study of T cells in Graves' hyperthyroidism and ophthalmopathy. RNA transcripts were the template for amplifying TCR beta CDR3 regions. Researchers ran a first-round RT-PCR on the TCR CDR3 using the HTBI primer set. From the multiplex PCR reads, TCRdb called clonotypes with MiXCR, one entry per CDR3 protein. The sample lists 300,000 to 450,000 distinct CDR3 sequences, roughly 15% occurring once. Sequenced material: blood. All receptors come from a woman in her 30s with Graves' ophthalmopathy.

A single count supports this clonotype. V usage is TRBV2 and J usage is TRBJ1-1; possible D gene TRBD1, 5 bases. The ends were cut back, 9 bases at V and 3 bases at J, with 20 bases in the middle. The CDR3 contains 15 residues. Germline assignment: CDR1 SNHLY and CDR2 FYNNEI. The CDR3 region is CASRPGGGGDTEAFF. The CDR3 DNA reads TGTGCCAGTAGACCCGGGGGGGGGGGGGACACTGAAGCTTTCTTT.

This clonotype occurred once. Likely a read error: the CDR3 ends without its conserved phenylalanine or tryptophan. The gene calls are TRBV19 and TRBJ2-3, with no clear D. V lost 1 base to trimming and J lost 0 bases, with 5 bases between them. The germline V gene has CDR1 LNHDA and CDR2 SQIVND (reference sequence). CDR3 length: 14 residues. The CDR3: CASSIGVSTDTQYI. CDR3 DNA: TGTGCCAGTAGTATAGGGGTTAGCACAGATACGCAGTATATT.

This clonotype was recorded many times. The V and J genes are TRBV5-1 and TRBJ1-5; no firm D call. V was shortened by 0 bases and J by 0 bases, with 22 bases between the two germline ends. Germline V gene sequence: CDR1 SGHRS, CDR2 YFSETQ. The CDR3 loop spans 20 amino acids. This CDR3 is CASSLEPENHPHNSNQPQHF. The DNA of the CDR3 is TGCGCCAGCAGCTTGGAGCCGGAGAATCATCCTCATAATAGCAATCAGCCCCAGCATTTT.

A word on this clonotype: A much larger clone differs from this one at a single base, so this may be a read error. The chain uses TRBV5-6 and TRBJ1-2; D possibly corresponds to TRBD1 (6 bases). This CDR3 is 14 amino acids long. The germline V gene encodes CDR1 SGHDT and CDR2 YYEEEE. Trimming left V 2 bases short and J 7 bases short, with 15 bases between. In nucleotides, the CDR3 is TGTGCCAGCAGCTTACCCGGACAGATCTGTGGCTACACCTTC. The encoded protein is CASSLPGQICGYTF.

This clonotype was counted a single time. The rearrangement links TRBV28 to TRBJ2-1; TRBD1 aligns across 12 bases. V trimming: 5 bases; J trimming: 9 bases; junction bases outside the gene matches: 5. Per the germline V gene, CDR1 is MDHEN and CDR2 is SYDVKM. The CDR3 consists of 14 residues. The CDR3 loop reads CASSHRDRGLEQFF. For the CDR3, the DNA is TGTGCCAGCAGTCACCGGGACAGGGGGCTTGAGCAGTTCTTC.